Below are 27 T cell receptor beta chains sequenced from a single sample in a study of cytomegalovirus exposure and HLA in healthy donors. PCR primers comprised 60 Vbeta and 13 Jbeta primers. Sequenced by immunoSEQ multiplex PCR; TCRdb stores in-frame clones only, minus some. The sample records about 190,000 clones, almost 75% being singletons. Source material: PBMCs. These receptors came from a woman aged 30 to 39 in good health and CMV-seropositive.

The chain joins TRBV19 to TRBJ2-6; D is perhaps TRBD2 (6 bases). Germline V lookup: CDR1 LNHDA, CDR2 SQIVND (reference sequence). The CDR3 spans 15 residues. The V gene lost 3 bases and the J gene lost 1 base, with 7 bases spanning the gap. The CDR3 reads CASSIGGSGANVLTF. CDR3 nucleotides: TGTGCCAGTAGTATCGGGGGTTCTGGGGCCAACGTCCTGACTTTC.

V is TRBV7-2 and J is TRBJ2-7; 15 nucleotides agree with TRBD2. The V gene end was trimmed by 2 bases and the J gene end by 7 bases; junction bases not matched to a gene: 6. CDR1 and CDR2 (germline): SGHTA, FQGNSA. The CDR3 has 16 residues. The DNA of the CDR3 is TGTGCCAGCAGCTTAAGGACTAGCGGGAGGGTAGGTGAGCAGTACTTC. The encoded protein is CASSLRTSGRVGEQYF.

The chain recombines TRBV19 with TRBJ1-2; 9 bases fit TRBD1. Germline V CDR1 and CDR2: LNHDA, SQIVND (reference sequence). The CDR3 length is 15 residues. Trimming at V came to 6 bases and at J to 6 bases, leaving 11 bases not matched to a gene. The CDR3 sequence: CASSTTGQGSNGYTF. The CDR3 coding sequence is TGTGCCAGTAGCACGACCGGACAGGGGTCGAATGGCTACACCTTC.

V gene TRBV18 combines with J gene TRBJ2-1; TRBD2 agrees at 7 bases. V shed 2 bases and J 5 bases; nucleotides not matched to a gene: 3. This CDR3 has 14 residues. CDR1 and CDR2 from the germline V gene are KGHSH and LQKENI. In DNA form, the CDR3 reads TGTGCCAGCTCACCATTTGGGGGGGACAATGAGCAGTTCTTC. This translates into CASSPFGGDNEQFF.

V usage is TRBV6-4 and J usage is TRBJ1-6; 8 bases are shared with TRBD1. CDR3 length equals 14 residues. Trimming cost V 4 bases and J 8 bases; bases outside gene matches: 4. The V gene's germline CDR1 is MRHNA and CDR2 SNTAGT. The CDR3 nucleotides are TGTGCCAGCAGTGTTGGACAGGGTGATTCACCCCTCCACTTT. This codes for CASSVGQGDSPLHF.

The chain's CDR3 is CASSSGDAGYEQYF. The CDR3 region has the DNA TGTGCCAGCAGTTCTGGAGACGCGGGATACGAGCAGTACTTC. The chain carries TRBV13 and TRBJ2-7, with D possibly being TRBD2 (6 bases). This CDR3 contains 14 residues. Trimming left V 6 bases short and J 4 bases short, with 16 bases between. Germline V gives CDR1 PRHDT, CDR2 FYEKMQ (reference sequence).

V and J are TRBV27 and TRBJ1-6; D perhaps matches TRBD1 (5 bases). From germline, CDR1 is MNHEY and CDR2 SMNVEV (reference sequence). The CDR3 extends over 13 amino acids. Trimming left V 7 bases short and J 11 bases short, with 15 bases between. CDR3 sequence reads: CASKTVGGPPLHF. In nucleotides, the CDR3 is TGTGCCAGCAAGACAGTCGGCGGCCCACCCCTCCACTTT.

In regard to this clone: Other DNA sequences within the sample encode an identical CDR3. The V gene is TRBV5-6, the J gene TRBJ1-1, with D unresolved. The CDR3 is made up of 12 amino acids. Germline lookup yields CDR1 SGHDT and CDR2 YYEEEE. V gave up 5 bases and J gave up 1 base, with 6 bases separating them. Written as DNA, the CDR3 is TGTGCCAGCAGTTTCCAGAACACTGAAGCTTTCTTT. It translates to CASSFQNTEAFF.

The V and J genes are TRBV2 and TRBJ1-4, with D uncertain. CDR1 and CDR2 (germline): SNHLY, FYNNEI. The germline V and J ends were trimmed by 6 bases and 2 bases, with 10 bases remaining between them. The CDR3 sequence is 14 residues long. Here the CDR3 reads CASSPERTNEKLFF. Here the CDR3 DNA reads TGTGCCAGCAGCCCTGAGAGGACTAATGAAAAACTGTTTTTT.

The J gene is TRBJ2-7, the V gene TRBV28, with D uncertain. Per the germline V gene, CDR1 is MDHEN and CDR2 is SYDVKM. The CDR3 spans 12 residues. V lost 3 bases, J lost 4 bases, and 7 bases lay in between. In DNA, the CDR3 is TGTGCCAGCAGTTTGTTCAGTTACGAGCAGTACTTC. Translated, it gives CASSLFSYEQYF.

The chain carries TRBV28 and TRBJ2-3; TRBD2 agrees at 7 bases. Germline lookup yields CDR1 MDHEN and CDR2 SYDVKM. This CDR3 is 15 amino acids long. V shed 5 bases and J 2 bases; nucleotides not matched to a gene: 7. CDR3 protein: CASSPQSGATDTQYF. The CDR3 DNA follows: TGTGCCAGCAGTCCACAAAGCGGGGCCACAGATACGCAGTATTTT.

The chain uses TRBV2 and TRBJ2-7; 8 bases map to TRBD1. Germline V gene sequence: CDR1 SNHLY, CDR2 FYNNEI. The CDR3 consists of 12 residues. The junction had 5 bases not matched to a gene; V was cut back by 7 bases and J by 6 bases. The CDR3 DNA sequence: TGTGCCAGCATACTAGACAGGGGCGAGCAGTACTTC. This gives the protein CASILDRGEQYF.

The CDR3 sequence: CATTGRTSTDTQYF. The CDR3, as DNA: TGTGCCACCACTGGACGGACTAGCACAGATACGCAGTATTTT. The rearrangement uses TRBV15 and TRBJ2-3; a weak D match, TRBD2 (5 bases). Trimming left V 7 bases short and J 0 bases short, with 11 bases between. This CDR3 spans 14 amino acids. The germline V gene has CDR1 LNHNV and CDR2 YYDKDF (reference sequence).

The genes are TRBV6-5 and TRBJ1-1; TRBD1 aligns across 7 bases. Germline-derived CDR1 and CDR2 are MNHEY and SVGAGI. V gave up 6 bases and J gave up 12 bases; unmatched junction bases: 13. CDR3 length: 13 amino acids. The CDR3 loop reads CASRSPGTADSFF. The CDR3 DNA follows: TGTGCCAGCAGGTCCCCCGGGACAGCGGATTCTTTCTTT.

The chain couples TRBV5-6 to TRBJ2-5; 14 nucleotides line up with TRBD2. The DNA end favors TRBJ2-7, so the J call may be wrong. There are 14 residues in the CDR3. The germline V gene encodes CDR1 SGHDT and CDR2 YYEEEE. CDR3 residues: CASSEGLAGAEQYF. The CDR3 DNA sequence: TGTGCCAGCAGCGAGGGACTAGCGGGAGCCGAGCAGTACTTC.

J is TRBJ2-7 and V is TRBV28, with 7 nucleotides matching TRBD1. The CDR3 consists of 14 residues. V dropped 8 bases and J dropped 4; count of bases not matched to a gene: 11. Germline V gene data show CDR1 as MDHEN and CDR2 as SYDVKM. CDR3 nucleotide sequence: TGTGCCAGCGGCCAGGAGACAGGGTGGTACGAGCAGTACTTC. As protein: CASGQETGWYEQYF. Based on the CDR3 plus reference TRBV28 and TRBJ2-7, the full variable domain is DVKVTQSSRYLVKRTGEKVFLECVQDMDHENMFWYRQDPGLGLRLIYFSYDVKMKEKGDIPEGYSVSREKKERFSLILESASTNQTSMYLCASGQETGWYEQYFGPGTRLTVT.

V usage is TRBV5-1 and J usage is TRBJ1-2; 10 bases are shared with TRBD1. J lost 7 bases, V lost 0 bases, and 0 bases had no gene match. CDR1 is SGHRS and CDR2 is YFSETQ in the germline V gene. There are 13 residues in the CDR3. CDR3 nucleotide sequence: TGCGCCAGCAGCTTGGGGACAGGGGGTGGCTACACCTTC. Protein product: CASSLGTGGGYTF.

This clone has only a few counts. The V gene is TRBV5-5, the J gene TRBJ1-1; D ambiguous. The CDR3 spans 15 residues. The germline V gene has CDR1 SGHKS and CDR2 YYEKEE (reference sequence). The V and J ends lost 2 bases and 4 bases respectively, with 15 bases between them. The DNA of the CDR3 is TGTGCCAGCAGCTTTTTGAGGGTCGTGAGCACTGAAGCTTTCTTT. It yields the protein CASSFLRVVSTEAFF.

This clone was seen a few times. V and J are TRBV4-1 and TRBJ1-2; tentative D call: TRBD1 (6 bases). The V and J ends lost 5 bases and 8 bases respectively, with 18 bases between them. The CDR3 consists of 14 residues. Germline V lookup: CDR1 MGHRA, CDR2 YSYEKL. The CDR3 DNA follows: TGCGCCAGCAGCTCCCTCGGGGGGCCAGAGGGCTACACCTTC. This sequence encodes CASSSLGGPEGYTF.

The chain carries TRBV7-9 and TRBJ2-1; 7 bases line up with TRBD2. Germline loops: CDR1 SEHNR, CDR2 FQNEAQ (reference sequence). The ends lost 1 base at V and 2 bases at J; junction bases unmatched: 5. This CDR3 has 16 residues. For the CDR3, the DNA is TGTGCCAGCAGCTTAGACCCAGCGGGGACCTACAATGAGCAGTTCTTC. Its translation: CASSLDPAGTYNEQFF. Full variable domain (missing parts from reference TRBV7-9 and TRBJ2-1): DTGVSQNPRHKITKRGQNVTFRCDPISEHNRLYWYRQTLGQGPEFLTYFQNEAQLEKSRLLSDRFSAERPKGSFSTLEIQRTEQGDSAMYLCASSLDPAGTYNEQFFGPGTRLTVL.

This rearrangement joins TRBV5-1 to TRBJ2-1; TRBD2 matches 7 bases. This CDR3 comprises 15 residues. J gave up 7 bases and V 4 bases, and 11 bases lay outside the gene matches. Germline loops: CDR1 SGHRS, CDR2 YFSETQ. The CDR3 is CASSATGGRMNEQFF. For the CDR3, the DNA is TGCGCCAGCAGCGCCACGGGAGGCCGCATGAATGAGCAGTTCTTC.

This clone has just one count. V gene TRBV7-2 combines with J gene TRBJ2-4; D is perhaps TRBD2 (5 bases). The germline V and J ends were trimmed by 4 bases and 9 bases, with 22 bases remaining between them. The CDR3 runs to 16 residues. Germline V gives CDR1 SGHTA, CDR2 FQGNSA. The CDR3 loop is CASSSSPGFRAGIQYF. In DNA, the CDR3 is TGTGCCAGCAGCTCCTCCCCCGGGTTCCGGGCGGGCATTCAGTACTTC.

This clone was counted once. The chain recombines TRBV11-3 with TRBJ2-1; 10 nucleotides align to TRBD2. Unmatched junction bases numbered 9, after V lost 3 bases and J lost 4 bases. The CDR3 runs 17 residues. CDR1 is SGHNT, CDR2 YENEEA, per germline. In DNA form, the CDR3 reads TGTGCCAGCAGCTTCTTGGTTAGCGGGAGGATTTACAATGAGCAGTTCTTC. Its translation: CASSFLVSGRIYNEQFF.

CDR3 nucleotides: TGTGCCAGCAGTTTCAGGGGTGAAAAACTGTTTTTT. This sequence encodes CASSFRGEKLFF. V gene TRBV6-5 combines with J gene TRBJ1-4, with D maybe TRBD1 (6 bases). This CDR3 has 12 amino acids. Germline V gene sequence: CDR1 MNHEY, CDR2 SVGAGI. The ends were cut back, 4 bases at V and 7 bases at J, with 7 bases in the middle.

The chain employs TRBV11-3 and TRBJ2-1; 10 nucleotides match TRBD2. The CDR3 sequence is 19 residues long. The J segment lost 8 bases and the V segment lost 0 bases, leaving 16 bases of the junction unmatched. Germline V CDR1 and CDR2: SGHNT, YENEEA. CDR3 amino acids: CASSLEGVSGRFPSDEQFF. The CDR3, as DNA: TGTGCCAGCAGCTTAGAAGGGGTTAGCGGGAGGTTCCCCTCCGATGAGCAGTTCTTC.

This clone showed up just a few times. The rearrangement uses TRBV28 and TRBJ2-1, with D perhaps matching TRBD2 (5 bases). V was clipped by 3 bases and J by 2 bases, with 5 bases between them. The CDR3 spans 13 residues. The germline V gene has CDR1 MDHEN and CDR2 SYDVKM. The CDR3 here is CASSLEAYNEQFF. The CDR3 bases are TGTGCCAGCAGTTTGGAGGCCTACAATGAGCAGTTCTTC.

The chain is built from TRBV11-1 and TRBJ1-5, with 7 positions matching TRBD1. Trimming took 1 base from V and 4 from J; bases not matched to a gene: 4. Germline CDR1 reads SGHAT; CDR2 reads FQDESV (reference sequence). CDR3 length: 15 residues. The CDR3 protein is CASSLGTGLNQPQHF. CDR3 in DNA: TGTGCCAGCAGCTTAGGGACAGGCCTTAATCAGCCCCAGCATTTT. The full variable domain, rest sourced from reference TRBV11-1 and TRBJ1-5, is EAEVAQSPRYKITEKSQAVAFWCDPISGHATLYWYRQILGQGPELLVQFQDESVVDDSQLPKDRFSAERLKGVDSTLKIQPAELGDSAMYLCASSLGTGLNQPQHFGDGTRLSIL.